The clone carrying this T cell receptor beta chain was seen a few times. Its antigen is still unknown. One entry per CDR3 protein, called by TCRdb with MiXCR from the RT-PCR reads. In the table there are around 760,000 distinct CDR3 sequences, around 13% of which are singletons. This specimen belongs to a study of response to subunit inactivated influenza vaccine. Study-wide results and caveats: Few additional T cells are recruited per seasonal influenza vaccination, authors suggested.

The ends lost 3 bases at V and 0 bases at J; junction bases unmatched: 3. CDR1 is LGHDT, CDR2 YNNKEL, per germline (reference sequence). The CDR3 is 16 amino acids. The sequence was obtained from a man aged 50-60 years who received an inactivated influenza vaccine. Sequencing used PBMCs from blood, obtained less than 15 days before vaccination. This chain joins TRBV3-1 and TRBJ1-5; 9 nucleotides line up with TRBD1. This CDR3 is CASSQGTGYSNQPQHF. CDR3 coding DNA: TGTGCCAGCAGCCAGGGGACAGGGTATAGCAATCAGCCCCAGCATTTT. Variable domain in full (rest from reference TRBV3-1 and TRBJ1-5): DTAVSQTPKYLVTQMGNDKSIKCEQNLGHDTMYWYKQDSKKFLKIMFSYNNKELIINETVPNRFSPKSPDKAHLNLHINSLELGDSAVYFCASSQGTGYSNQPQHFGDGTRLSIL.